These T cell receptor beta chains were read from a single sample in a study of blood T cell repertoires in COVID-19. Data came from immunoSEQ multiplex PCR; TCRdb stores just in-frame clones and leaves some out. Seen here are roughly 300,000 clones, 88% observed once, and the top ten hold almost 9.5%. The specimen sequenced was peripheral blood. The receptors stem from a man aged 18-30 years with active or convalescent COVID-19. CDR3s include the opening cysteine and the closing phenylalanine or tryptophan. A D gene is named only where the DNA matches it firmly. Expanded clones are given a class, and other clones once, few, many or no size at all.

D,J,V,size,DNA,CDR3
TRBD1,TRBJ1-4,TRBV19,NA,TGTGCCAGTAGCCCCGGACAGGGACTGTTTTTT,CASSPGQGLFF
NA,TRBJ1-6,TRBV5-1,NA,TGCGCCAGCAGCTTGGAGGGGGTAATGAAGAATTCACCCCTCCACTTT,CASSLEGVMKNSPLHF
TRBD1,TRBJ2-2,TRBV10-2,NA,TGCGCCAGCAGGGGGACAGGGAAGTTAGTGGGGGAGCTGTTTTTT,CASRGTGKLVGELFF
TRBD1,TRBJ1-6,TRBV5-1,NA,TGCGCCAGCAGCTTGGTGGGACAGTCTAGCTCCTATAATTCACCCCTCCACTTT,CASSLVGQSSSYNSPLHF
TRBD1,TRBJ2-1,TRBV14,once,TGTGCCAGCAGCCAAGAGGGACAGCTCCACTACGCGTCCAATGAGCAGTTCTTC,CASSQEGQLHYASNEQFF
TRBD2,TRBJ2-1,TRBV6-6,NA,TGTGCCAGCAGCCTAGCGGGGGCCTCCTACAATGAGCAGTTCTTC,CASSLAGASYNEQFF
TRBD1,TRBJ2-6,TRBV5-6,NA,TGTGCCAGCAGCTTGGGGACAGGGATGGTCGGTGGGGCCAACGTCCTGACTTTC,CASSLGTGMVGGANVLTF
TRBD2,TRBJ2-1,TRBV5-1,NA,TGCGCCAGCAGCTTAGTAGCGGGACGTAACAATGAGCAGTTCTTC,CASSLVAGRNNEQFF
TRBD2,TRBJ2-3,TRBV7-6,NA,TGTGCCAGCAGCCAAAGCCTAGCGGGGGCAGATACGCAGTATTTT,CASSQSLAGADTQYF
NA,TRBJ1-2,TRBV19,NA,TGTGCCAGTAGTATAGGCGGGGCCCAATACCTGTCAACTAACTATGGCTACACCTTC,CASSIGGAQYLSTNYGYTF
NA,TRBJ2-1,TRBV5-1,NA,TGCGCCAGCTGGACCGGGAGCTCCTACAATGAGCAGTTCTTC,CASWTGSSYNEQFF
TRBD1,TRBJ2-7,TRBV6-2/TRBV6-3,once,TGTGCCAGCAGTGAGGGACAGCCCTATCCAACCTACGAGCAGTACTTC,CASSEGQPYPTYEQYF
NA,TRBJ2-2,TRBV11-3,NA,TGTGCCAGCAGCTTGGGCAGGACGAACACCGGGGAGCTGTTTTTT,CASSLGRTNTGELFF
NA,TRBJ1-1,TRBV6-5,NA,TGTGCCAGCAGTCTACGGGAGAACACTGAAGCTTTCTTT,CASSLRENTEAFF
NA,TRBJ2-1,TRBV5-6,many,TGTGCCAGCAGCCCCAGGGGTGATGAGCAGTTCTTC,CASSPRGDEQFF
NA,TRBJ2-7,TRBV18,NA,TGTGCCAGCTCAATGGACAGCCACTGGGAGCAGTACTTC,CASSMDSHWEQYF
NA,TRBJ1-1,TRBV4-1,NA,TGCGCCAGCAGCCAAGGACGGGAGAACACTGAAGCTTTCTTT,CASSQGRENTEAFF
TRBD2,TRBJ2-3,TRBV24-1,NA,TGTGCCACCAGTGATAGCGGGGGCGTGGATACGCAGTATTTT,CATSDSGGVDTQYF
TRBD1,TRBJ1-6,TRBV5-1,NA,TGCGCCAGCAGCCCCGGACAGGAGAATTCACCCCTCCACTTT,CASSPGQENSPLHF
TRBD1,TRBJ1-1,TRBV11-2,once,TGTGCCAGCAGCTTGACAGGGGCGAACACTGAAGCTTTCTTT,CASSLTGANTEAFF
NA,TRBJ1-3,TRBV5-1,NA,TGCGCCAGCAGCTTGGCACTTCCGAACTCTGGAAACACCATATATTTT,CASSLALPNSGNTIYF
NA,TRBJ2-7,TRBV3-1/TRBV3-2,once,TGTGCCAGCAGCCAAGATTCAGGGGCGAGACAGTACTTC,CASSQDSGARQYF
TRBD1,TRBJ2-7,TRBV24-1,few,TGTGCCACCAGTGTCGGACAGGCGACATTCTCCTACGAGCAGTACTTC,CATSVGQATFSYEQYF
NA,TRBJ1-1,TRBV4-3,NA,TGCGCCAGCAGCCAAGGAGGGAACACTGAAGCTTTCTTT,CASSQGGNTEAFF
TRBD1,TRBJ2-5,TRBV9,NA,TGTGCCAGCAGCTCTCGGACAGGGGAAGAGACCCAGTACTTC,CASSSRTGEETQYF
TRBD1,TRBJ1-1,TRBV19,NA,TGTGCCAGCGGGACAGGAGCGAACACTGAAGCTTTCTTT,CASGTGANTEAFF
NA,TRBJ2-7,TRBV27,NA,TGTGCCAGCAGTTTATCAGGGCAGGGTGTCCTCGAGCAGTACTTC,CASSLSGQGVLEQYF
TRBD1,TRBJ1-2,TRBV19,NA,TGTGCCAGTAGTATCCCGGGACAGACTAACTATGGCTACACCTTC,CASSIPGQTNYGYTF
NA,TRBJ2-6,TRBV5-4,NA,TGTGCCAGCAAGGAGGTTGGGGCCAACGTCCTGACTTTC,CASKEVGANVLTF
NA,TRBJ2-6,TRBV4-1,NA,TGCGCCAGCAGCCAAGGGGCGGGGTTTGGGGCCAACGTCCTGACTTTC,CASSQGAGFGANVLTF
TRBD2,TRBJ2-1,TRBV11-2,NA,TGTGCCAGCAGCGGTACTAGCGGGGGGCGGAATGAGCAGTTCTTC,CASSGTSGGRNEQFF
NA,TRBJ2-1,TRBV24-1,NA,TGTGCCACCAGTGATTACCTCGAGGGACACCTATACAATGAGCAGTTCTTC,CATSDYLEGHLYNEQFF
NA,TRBJ1-1,TRBV7-3,NA,TGTGCCAGCAGCCCGCAGGGGAGAACTGAAGCTTTCTTT,CASSPQGRTEAFF
NA,TRBJ1-2,TRBV3-1/TRBV3-2,NA,TGTGCCAGCAGCCAAGTTCCGCCCACCGGACAGACGATCTATGTCTATGGCTACACCTTC,CASSQVPPTGQTIYVYGYTF
TRBD1,TRBJ2-7,TRBV19,NA,TGTGCCAGTAGTATAGCGGGACAGGGGCAGTACGAGCAGTACTTC,CASSIAGQGQYEQYF
TRBD2,TRBJ2-3,TRBV5-5,once,TGTGCCAGCAGCTTGGGACTAGCTTCAGATACGCAGTATTTT,CASSLGLASDTQYF
TRBD1,TRBJ1-1,TRBV7-2,NA,TGTGCCAGCAGCCCCCGACAGGGTTGGACTGAAGCTTTCTTT,CASSPRQGWTEAFF
NA,TRBJ1-5,TRBV27,NA,TGTGCCAGCAGTTTAGAGGCGAATCAGCCCCAGCATTTT,CASSLEANQPQHF
TRBD2,TRBJ2-2,TRBV9,NA,TGTGCCAGCAGCGTAGTGGGACTAGCGGGGGCCTCGAACACCGGGGAGCTGTTTTTT,CASSVVGLAGASNTGELFF
NA,TRBJ1-4,TRBV5-5,NA,TGTGCCAGCAGCCACGACCCGGACAGAACTAATACAAAACTGTTTTTT,CASSHDPDRTNTKLFF
NA,TRBJ2-1,TRBV27,NA,TGTGCCAGCAGTTTAGGACTGAACAATGAGCAGTTCTTC,CASSLGLNNEQFF
TRBD2,TRBJ2-5,TRBV4-1,NA,TGCGCCAGCAGCCAAGAAGGGCTAGCGGGGGACCAAGAGACCCAGTACTTC,CASSQEGLAGDQETQYF
TRBD1,TRBJ2-7,TRBV6-5,NA,TGTGCCAGCAGTATTAACAGGGGTCTCTTCTACGAGCAGTACTTC,CASSINRGLFYEQYF
NA,TRBJ1-1,TRBV25-1,NA,TGTGCCAGCAGTGACCACCCCCAGGGGTTGAACACTGAAGCTTTCTTT,CASSDHPQGLNTEAFF
NA,TRBJ2-1,TRBV12-3/TRBV12-4,NA,TGTGCCACCAAGACTAGTTTTGATGAGCAGTTCTTC,CATKTSFDEQFF
NA,TRBJ2-5,TRBV2,NA,TGTGCCAGCAGTGTCGTACTATGGTATCACCAGTACTTC,CASSVVLWYHQYF
NA,TRBJ2-7,TRBV11-2,NA,TGTGCCAGCAGCCCCCAACATTTGCCCTACGAGCAGTACTTC,CASSPQHLPYEQYF
NA,TRBJ2-7,TRBV2,NA,TGTGCCAGCAGTTCCACAGAATACGAGCAGTACTTC,CASSSTEYEQYF
NA,TRBJ1-4,TRBV21-1,NA,TGTGCCAGCAGCAAAGTGGTTCGCCAGGGTACTAATGAAAAACTGTTTTTT,CASSKVVRQGTNEKLFF
NA,TRBJ2-7,TRBV5-6,NA,TGTGCCAGCAGCTTGGGGGGGACAACCTACGAGCAGTACTTC,CASSLGGTTYEQYF
NA,TRBJ1-6,TRBV4-3,NA,TGCGCCAGCAGCCAAGAATGGAGTTCTAATTCACCCCTCCACTTT,CASSQEWSSNSPLHF
TRBD1,TRBJ1-5,TRBV23-1,NA,TGCGCCAGCAGTCAATCGTTCAGACAGGGAAATCAGCCCCAGCATTTT,CASSQSFRQGNQPQHF